This T cell receptor (beta chain) is drawn from a study of shared clonotypes between healthy human individuals (TCRdb year 2020). For context, the study as a whole: A couple of women and three men aged 18 to 49 years were included in the cohort. Between about 0.85 and 9.5 billion PBMCs per donor were obtained by leukapheresis. Libraries were prepared and TCR repertoires were sequenced by different laboratories using diverse techniques, in order to increase sequencing depth and limit assay-specific biases. To estimate repertoire size and how much clonotypes are shared between individuals, the study performed deep sequencing of blood TCR repertoires from about 5 healthy adults. For each donor, CD4 naive and CD4 memory were each run on three plates, CD8 naive on two plates, and CD8 memory on one plate.

Using the deep immunoSEQ assay, TCR CDR3 regions were amplified from genomic DNA by multiplex PCR. Genomic DNA extracted from each cell subset was distributed evenly over all wells of several immunoSEQ 96-well plates, and each plate served as one replicate. For sorted subsets, 200 to 250 ng of genomic DNA, equivalent to roughly 33,000 T cell genomes, went into each replicate PCR. The purified libraries were quantified using a Qubit 3.0 fluorometer, sized with a Bioanalyzer 2100, and then quantified again using the KAPA Library Quantification kit. A separate single-read 150-cycle Illumina NextSeq 550 flow cell was used to sequence each immunoSEQ 96-well plate. In the authors' own workflow: Because the immunoSEQ output included only junctional sequences and no quality scores, the filtering could not be the same as the filtering used for full-length reads. Sequences were annotated with PyIR, a Python wrapper for IgBLAST v1.9, and V/J genes and CDR3 were assigned using IMGT germline references. Reads were removed for weak V/J assignments (E-value above 1e-6), missing CDR3, stop codons, out-of-frame junctions, or ambiguous translated residues. A V3J clonotype was defined by an identical inferred V gene, J gene, and CDR3 amino acid sequence. Percentage overlap between repertoires was calculated by dividing the number of shared unique clonotypes by the size of the smaller repertoire. Three approaches were used to assess repertoire richness: RTK rarefaction, the Chao1 estimator, and Recon v2.1 estimates of unobserved clonotypes. OLGA was used to compute generation probabilities for all TCRbeta clonotypes that the gDNA method yielded from a handful of donors. TCRdb retrieved this table from immuneACCESS and kept in-frame rearrangements only. Not all clones are present; in checked studies, unresolved V genes account for under half, and no reason is known for the remainder. V and J calls and clone size follow that table, whereas D and trimming were derived from the DNA. Across this sample there are roughly 2.2 million clones, with approximately 95% seen only once. The ten most abundant clones make up approximately 0.4% of the sample.

The donors were healthy, HIV-negative adults with no recently reported acute infections or vaccinations. Every donor was a Caucasian adult residing in Nashville, Tennessee, USA. Magnetic negative selection was used to enrich CD4+ T cells, after which naive cells were positively selected on CD45RA and the negative fraction became the memory subset. After blood collection by leukapheresis, PBMCs were isolated using Ficoll-Histopaque density gradient centrifugation and then cryopreserved in the vapor phase of liquid nitrogen. Analytical flow cytometry was used to check the purity and quantity of each magnetically sorted T cell population. Each sorted fraction had its genomic DNA isolated and then quantified by UV absorbance on a Nanodrop 2000c. Paper-wide results and their limitations: Rarefaction of sorted-subset datasets indicated incomplete sequencing despite the large sequencing depth. Based on pairwise subsampling, the degree of clonotype sharing among donors was expected to be affected by sequencing depth. Naive subsets generally had larger estimated clonotype richness than memory subsets did. Higher generation probabilities were observed for clonotypes shared by all four sorted-subset donors than for non-shared clonotypes. The genetic and exposure-history diversity represented was limited by the small number of donors. Sampling was restricted to blood, and TCR repertoires in tissue are likely to differ from TCR repertoires in blood. Sharing across a handful of donors was observed for approximately 4.6% of naive CD4, 3.5% of naive CD8, 2.3% of memory CD4, and about 0.4% of memory CD8 clonotypes.

A remark on this clone: What this receptor recognizes is not known. One base away there is no much larger clone; base qualities are not given. This same CDR3 is encoded by further DNA sequences in the sample.

The sequencing sample was made of naive CD4+ T cells from PBMCs. Taken with the paper, the label for cell subset or site translates to: CD45RA+ positively selected. The TCR sequence derives from a man younger than 35 in good health. Some clones in this sample may be carry-over from other donors' samples.

The nucleotides read TGTGCCAGCAGCTCGGGATTATACGAGCAGTACTTC. Translated, this is CASSSGLYEQYF. The chain links TRBV7-2 with TRBJ2-7; the D segment could be TRBD2, given 5 matching bases. The CDR3 goes from the cysteine to the phenylalanine over 12 residues. Of the read, only the CDR3 DNA is kept; its 36 bases are in frame from base 1. As encoded in the germline V gene, CDR1 is SGHTA while CDR2 is FQGNSA. Cut back by 4 bases and 4 bases, the V and J ends lie 8 bases apart.